The 14 T cell receptor beta chains in this list originate from one sample, sequenced in a study of cytomegalovirus exposure and HLA in healthy donors. It was with 60 Vbeta and 13 Jbeta primers that the PCR ran. The table came from immunoSEQ multiplex PCR; TCRdb's copy has only in-frame clones and leaves some out. Of hundreds of thousands of clones in the sample, roughly 70% were seen once. Sample: PBMCs. The receptors here all came from a female donor in good health and CMV-seronegative.

The sample holds a few counts of this clone. The chain combines TRBV7-9 with TRBJ2-7; 10 nucleotides line up with TRBD1. From germline, CDR1 is SEHNR and CDR2 FQNEAQ (reference sequence). J gave up 5 bases and V 5 bases, and 3 bases lay outside the gene matches. The CDR3 runs to 13 residues. This chain's CDR3 is CASSPTGGDEQYF. The CDR3 nucleotides read TGTGCCAGCAGCCCGACAGGGGGCGACGAGCAGTACTTC.

This clone has only one observation. The genes are TRBV10-1 and TRBJ2-7; tentatively, D is TRBD2 (6 bases). The V end was cut by 3 bases, the J end by 10 bases, with 13 bases between. Per germline, CDR1 WNHNN and CDR2 SYGVQD (reference sequence). This CDR3 is built from 12 residues. CDR3 nucleotide sequence: TGCGCCAGCAGTGATGACGGGAGCTACCAGTACTTC. This codes for CASSDDGSYQYF.

V gene TRBV9 combines with J gene TRBJ2-1; the match to TRBD1 covers 9 bases. V shed 3 bases and J 3 bases; nucleotides not matched to a gene: 4. CDR3 length: 15 amino acids. CDR1 is SGDLS, CDR2 YYNGEE, per germline. CDR3 nucleotides: TGTGCCAGCAGCGACCGGGACAGGGTCTACAATGAGCAGTTCTTC. This sequence encodes CASSDRDRVYNEQFF.

This sequence joins TRBV5-1 and TRBJ1-1; D gene uncertain. Germline CDR1 is SGHRS and CDR2 is YFSETQ. This CDR3 contains 13 residues. Trimming shortened V by 5 bases and J by 1 base, and 9 bases separated the two germline ends. The CDR3 sequence is CASSERENTEAFF. In DNA form, the CDR3 reads TGCGCCAGCAGTGAGAGGGAGAACACTGAAGCTTTCTTT.

The chain carries TRBV30 and TRBJ1-5; D uncertain. The germline V gene encodes CDR1 GTSNPN and CDR2 SVGIG (reference sequence). Trimming left V 3 bases short and J 2 bases short, with 14 bases between. The CDR3 is 15 amino acids. The CDR3 DNA is TGTGCCTGGAGGAGGTCATTTGATTGCAATCAGCCCCAGCATTTT. Translation: CAWRRSFDCNQPQHF.

This sequence joins TRBV6-1 and TRBJ1-5, with D possibly being TRBD1 (6 bases). The CDR3 has 15 amino acids. CDR1 and CDR2 from the germline V gene are MNHNS and SASEGT. The V end was cut by 6 bases, the J end by 3 bases, with 15 bases between. CDR3 bases: TGTGCCAGCAGGAAGTCAGGACAGATCAATCAGCCCCAGCATTTT. It encodes CASRKSGQINQPQHF.

The chain carries TRBV5-1 and TRBJ2-5; TRBD2 matches 7 bases. This CDR3 has 16 residues. With V trimmed by 4 bases and J by 4 bases, 13 bases remained unmatched. From germline, CDR1 is SGHRS and CDR2 YFSETQ. Here the CDR3 DNA reads TGCGCCAGCAGCCCCGGAGGCGGACTAGGAGGAGAGACCCAGTACTTC. As protein: CASSPGGGLGGETQYF.

Only a few counts were recorded for this clone. The V and J genes are TRBV28 and TRBJ2-5; TRBD1 agrees at 7 bases. The J call could be wrong; TRBJ2-7 is a better fit for the DNA end. Germline loops: CDR1 MDHEN, CDR2 SYDVKM. CDR3 length: 12 residues. CDR3 nucleotides: TGTGCCAGCAGGACAGGGTTGGACGAGCAGTACTTC. Translating gives CASRTGLDEQYF.

This clone was counted once. The chain combines TRBV18 with TRBJ2-1, with TRBD2 matching 8 bases. CDR3 length: 14 amino acids. In germline, CDR1 is KGHSH, CDR2 LQKENI. V dropped 2 bases and J dropped 10; count of bases not matched to a gene: 7. The CDR3: CASSPMSGRAEQFF. CDR3 sequence (DNA): TGTGCCAGCTCACCAATGAGCGGGAGAGCAGAGCAGTTCTTC.

The chain recombines TRBV7-9 with TRBJ2-7, with a weak D call TRBD2 (6 bases). With 2 bases removed from V and 5 bases from J, the gap between germline ends came to 19 bases. The CDR3 sequence is 16 residues long. Germline V gene data show CDR1 as SEHNR and CDR2 as FQNEAQ (reference sequence). CDR3 coding DNA: TGTGCCAGCAGCTTATTGGGGACTCAGGAACAGCACGAGCAGTACTTC. It encodes CASSLLGTQEQHEQYF.

The chain joins TRBV30 to TRBJ2-7; TRBD2 is a possible D gene (5 bases). Germline CDR1 and CDR2: GTSNPN and SVGIG (reference sequence). CDR3 length: 13 residues. Trimming left V 0 bases short and J 4 bases short, with 10 bases between. The CDR3, as DNA: TGTGCCTGGAGTGTAGAGGGCCCGTACGAGCAGTACTTC. Encoded protein: CAWSVEGPYEQYF.

The count of this clone is one. The rearrangement links TRBV11-1 to TRBJ2-7; 8 bases fit TRBD1. Germline-derived CDR1 and CDR2 are SGHAT and FQDESV (reference sequence). V lost 4 bases and J lost 7; bases outside the gene matches: 9. CDR3 size: 14 residues. DNA of the CDR3: TGTGCCAGCAGCTCCGGGACAGGTTACTGGGAGCAGTACTTC. As protein: CASSSGTGYWEQYF.

As regards this clone: At one end the junction does not follow the germline gene, possibly because of a read error. V is TRBV7-7 and J is TRBJ1-1, with TRBD1 matching over 7 bases. In germline, CDR1 is SSHAT, CDR2 FNYEAQ (reference sequence). This CDR3 has 16 residues. CDR3 nucleotide sequence: TGTGCTAGCAGCTTAGTCGGAAGGACAGGGAACACTGAAGCTTTCTTT. The encoded protein is CASSLVGRTGNTEAFF.

The rearrangement joins TRBV5-1 to TRBJ2-2; tentative D call: TRBD1 (6 bases). Germline V CDR1 and CDR2: SGHRS, YFSETQ. The germline V and J ends were trimmed by 1 base and 7 bases, with 11 bases remaining between them. This CDR3 spans 14 amino acids. CDR3 sequence: CASSLMGAGGELFF. CDR3 bases: TGCGCCAGCAGCTTGATGGGGGCAGGCGGGGAGCTGTTTTTT.